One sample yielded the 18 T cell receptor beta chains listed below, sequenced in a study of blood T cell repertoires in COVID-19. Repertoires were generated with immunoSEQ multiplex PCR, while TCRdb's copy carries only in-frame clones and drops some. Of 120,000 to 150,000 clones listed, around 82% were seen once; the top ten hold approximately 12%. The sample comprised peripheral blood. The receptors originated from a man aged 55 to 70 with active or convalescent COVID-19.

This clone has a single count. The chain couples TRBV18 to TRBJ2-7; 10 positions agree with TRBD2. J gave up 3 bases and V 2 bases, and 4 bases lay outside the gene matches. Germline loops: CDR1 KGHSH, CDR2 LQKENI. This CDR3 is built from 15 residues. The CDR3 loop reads CASSPGLAGVYEQYF. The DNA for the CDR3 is TGTGCCAGCTCACCAGGTCTAGCGGGAGTCTACGAGCAGTACTTC. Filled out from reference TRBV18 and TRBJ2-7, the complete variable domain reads NAGVMQNPRHLVRRRGQEARLRCSPMKGHSHVYWYRQLPEEGLKFMVYLQKENIIDESGMPKERFSAEFPKEGPSILRIQQVVRGDSAAYFCASSPGLAGVYEQYFGPGTRLTVT.

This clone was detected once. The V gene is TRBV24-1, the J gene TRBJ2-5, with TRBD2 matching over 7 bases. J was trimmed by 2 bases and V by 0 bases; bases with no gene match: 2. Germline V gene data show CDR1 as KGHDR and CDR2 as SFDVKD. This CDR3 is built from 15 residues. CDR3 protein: CATSDLGRDQETQYF. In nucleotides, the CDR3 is TGTGCCACCAGTGATTTGGGGAGGGATCAAGAGACCCAGTACTTC.

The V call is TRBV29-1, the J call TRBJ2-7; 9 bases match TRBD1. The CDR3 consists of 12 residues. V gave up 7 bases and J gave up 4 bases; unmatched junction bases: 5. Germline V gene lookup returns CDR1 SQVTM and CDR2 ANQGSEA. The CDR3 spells CSATGGPYEQYF. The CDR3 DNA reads TGCAGCGCTACAGGGGGCCCTTACGAGCAGTACTTC.

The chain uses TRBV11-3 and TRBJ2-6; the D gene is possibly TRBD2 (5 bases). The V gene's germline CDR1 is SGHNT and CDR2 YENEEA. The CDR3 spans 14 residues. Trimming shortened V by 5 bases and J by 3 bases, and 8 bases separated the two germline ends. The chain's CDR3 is CASSPADGANVLTF. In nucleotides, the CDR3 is TGTGCCAGCAGCCCAGCGGATGGGGCCAACGTCCTGACTTTC.

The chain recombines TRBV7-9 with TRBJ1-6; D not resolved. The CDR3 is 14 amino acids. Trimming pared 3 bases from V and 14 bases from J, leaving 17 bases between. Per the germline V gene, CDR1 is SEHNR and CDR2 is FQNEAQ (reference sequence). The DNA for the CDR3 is TGTGCCAGCAGCTTCGACTTAGTTTCGCGGACCCTCCACTTT. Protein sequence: CASSFDLVSRTLHF.

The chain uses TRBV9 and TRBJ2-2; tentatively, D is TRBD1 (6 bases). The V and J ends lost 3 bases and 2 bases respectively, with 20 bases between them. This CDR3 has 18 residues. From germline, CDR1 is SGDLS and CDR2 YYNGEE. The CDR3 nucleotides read TGTGCCAGCAGCGCGGAATGGACGACAGGCCGAAACACCGGGGAGCTGTTTTTT. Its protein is CASSAEWTTGRNTGELFF.

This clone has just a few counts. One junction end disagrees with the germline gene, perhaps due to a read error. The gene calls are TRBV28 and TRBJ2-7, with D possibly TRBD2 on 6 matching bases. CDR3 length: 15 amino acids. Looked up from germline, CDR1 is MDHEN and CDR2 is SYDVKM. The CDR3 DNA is TGTGCCAGCAGCCCCACGGGACTTCATAGCGGTTCTAGGAACTTC. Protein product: CASSPTGLHSGSRNF.

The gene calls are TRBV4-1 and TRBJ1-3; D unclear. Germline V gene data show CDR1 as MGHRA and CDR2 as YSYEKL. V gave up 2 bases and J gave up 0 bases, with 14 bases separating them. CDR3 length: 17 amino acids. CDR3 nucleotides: TGCGCCAGCAGCCAACCGTCGGAGGGCAGCTCTGGAAACACCATATATTTT. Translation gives CASSQPSEGSSGNTIYF.

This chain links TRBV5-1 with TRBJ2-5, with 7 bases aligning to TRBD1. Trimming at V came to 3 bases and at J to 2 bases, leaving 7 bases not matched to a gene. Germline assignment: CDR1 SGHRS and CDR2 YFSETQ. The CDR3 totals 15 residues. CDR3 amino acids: CASSSEGTVQETQYF. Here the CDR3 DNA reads TGCGCCAGCAGCTCCGAAGGGACAGTACAAGAGACCCAGTACTTC.

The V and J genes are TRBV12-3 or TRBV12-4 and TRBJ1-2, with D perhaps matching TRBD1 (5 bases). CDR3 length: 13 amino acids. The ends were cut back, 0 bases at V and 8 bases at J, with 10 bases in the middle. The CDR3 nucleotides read TGTGCCAGCAGTTTAGCGGGGCAGGGAGGCTACACCTTC. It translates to CASSLAGQGGYTF.

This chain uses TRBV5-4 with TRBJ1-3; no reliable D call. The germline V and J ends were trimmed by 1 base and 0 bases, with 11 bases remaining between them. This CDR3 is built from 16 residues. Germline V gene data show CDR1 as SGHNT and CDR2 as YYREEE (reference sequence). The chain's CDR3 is CASSLYPGNSGNTIYF. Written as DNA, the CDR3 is TGTGCCAGCAGCTTGTATCCGGGGAACTCTGGAAACACCATATATTTT.

CDR3 DNA: TGTGCCTGGGGCAGGATGGGCTCCTATAATTCACCCCTCCACTTT. Translation gives CAWGRMGSYNSPLHF. The chain uses TRBV30 and TRBJ1-6; D is undetermined. Germline CDR1 GTSNPN, CDR2 SVGIG (reference sequence). The CDR3 spans 15 residues. V shed 5 bases and J shed 0 bases, with 11 bases lying between them.

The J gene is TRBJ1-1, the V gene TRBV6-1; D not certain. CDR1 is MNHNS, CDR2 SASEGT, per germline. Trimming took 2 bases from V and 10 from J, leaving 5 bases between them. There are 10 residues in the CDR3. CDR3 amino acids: CASSEMRAFF. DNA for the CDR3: TGTGCCAGCAGTGAAATGAGAGCTTTCTTT.

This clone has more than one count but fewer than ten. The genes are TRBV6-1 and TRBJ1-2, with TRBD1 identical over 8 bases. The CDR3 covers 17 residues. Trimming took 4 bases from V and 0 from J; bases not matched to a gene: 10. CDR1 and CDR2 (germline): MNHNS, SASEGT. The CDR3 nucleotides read TGTGCCAGCAGTGTCAACAGGGGGGGCTCGGCTAACTATGGCTACACCTTC. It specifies CASSVNRGGSANYGYTF.

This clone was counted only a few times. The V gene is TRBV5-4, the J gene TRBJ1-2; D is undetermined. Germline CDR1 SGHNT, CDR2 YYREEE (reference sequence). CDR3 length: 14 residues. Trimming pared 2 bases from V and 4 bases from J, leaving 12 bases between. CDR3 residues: CASSFGRAGYGYTF. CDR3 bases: TGTGCCAGCAGCTTCGGGAGGGCGGGCTATGGCTACACCTTC.

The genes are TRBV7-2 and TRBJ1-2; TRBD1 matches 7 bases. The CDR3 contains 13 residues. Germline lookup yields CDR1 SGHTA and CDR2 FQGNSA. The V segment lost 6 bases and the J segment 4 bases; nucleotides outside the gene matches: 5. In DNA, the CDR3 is TGTGCCAGCAGTACCAGGGGGTTCTATGGCTACACCTTC. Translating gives CASSTRGFYGYTF. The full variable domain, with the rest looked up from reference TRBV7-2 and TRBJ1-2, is GAGVSQSPSNKVTEKGKDVELRCDPISGHTALYWYRQSLGQGLEFLIYFQGNSAPDKSGLPSDRFSAERTGGSVSTLTIQRTQQEDSAVYLCASSTRGFYGYTFGSGTRLTVV.

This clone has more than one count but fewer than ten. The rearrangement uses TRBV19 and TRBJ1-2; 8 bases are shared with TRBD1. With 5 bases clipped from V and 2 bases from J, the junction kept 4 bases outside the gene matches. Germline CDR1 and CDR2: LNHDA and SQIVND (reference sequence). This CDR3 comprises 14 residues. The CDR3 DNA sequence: TGTGCCAGTAGTCAGAACAGGGGGAACTATGGCTACACCTTC. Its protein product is CASSQNRGNYGYTF.

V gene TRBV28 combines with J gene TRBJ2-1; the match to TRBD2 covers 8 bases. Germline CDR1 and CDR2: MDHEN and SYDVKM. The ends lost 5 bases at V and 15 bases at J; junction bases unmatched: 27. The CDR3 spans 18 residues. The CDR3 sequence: CASSLTRGNRWSGTRLFF. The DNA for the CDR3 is TGTGCCAGCAGTCTTACGCGGGGGAACAGGTGGAGTGGGACTAGACTGTTCTTC.